These T cell receptor beta chains were read from a single sample in a study of cytomegalovirus exposure and HLA in healthy donors. TCRdb's copy holds only in-frame clones and misses some; the assay was immunoSEQ multiplex PCR. The sample consists of about 140,000 clones, 88% of them appearing once. Sequences were obtained from PBMCs. The receptors stem from a woman younger than 35 in good health and CMV-seropositive. Both conserved end residues are part of each CDR3. D genes are given only for firm matches. The size entry is marked missing in some rows and otherwise reads once, few, many or a size class.

v_gene	j_gene	abundance	d_gene	CDR3nt	CDR3aa
TRBV7-2	TRBJ2-1	.	.	TGTGCCAGCAGCTTAGTGATTAGTACTGGCAATGAGCAGTTCTTC	CASSLVISTGNEQFF
TRBV4-2	TRBJ2-3	.	TRBD1	TGTGCCAGCAGCCATCGGACAGGGATTTCAACAGATACGCAGTATTTT	CASSHRTGISTDTQYF
TRBV2	TRBJ2-5	.	.	TGTGCCAGCACCCCGTTGAGCAAGGAGACCCAGTACTTC	CASTPLSKETQYF
TRBV7-9	TRBJ2-1	.	.	TGTGCCAGCAGCTTACGGTTGTTCGATGAGCAGTTCTTC	CASSLRLFDEQFF
TRBV2	TRBJ2-2	.	.	TGTGCCAGCCACCCGGGTTTGCCCGGGGAGCTGTTTTTT	CASHPGLPGELFF
TRBV6-6	TRBJ2-5	.	TRBD1	TGTGCCAGCTACGGACAGGGTCGAGGAGAGACCCAGTACTTC	CASYGQGRGETQYF
TRBV28	TRBJ1-5	.	TRBD1	TGTGCCAGCAGGCCCAGGGACAGGACTTATCAGCCCCAGCATTTT	CASRPRDRTYQPQHF
TRBV30	TRBJ2-1	.	TRBD2	TGTGCCTGGAACTACATTAGCGGGTCCACCGGGGAGCAGTTCTTC	CAWNYISGSTGEQFF
TRBV27	TRBJ2-7	.	TRBD2	TGTGCCAGCAGTTTAGGCGGGAGTGAGTACGAGCAGTACTTC	CASSLGGSEYEQYF
TRBV7-3	TRBJ2-1	many	.	TGTGCCAGCAGCTTAATCCTGTTGGGTTCGGGGTACAATGAGCAGTTCTTC	CASSLILLGSGYNEQFF
TRBV28	TRBJ2-7	.	TRBD2	TGTGCCAGCAAGGAGCGGGGGAACGGAGAGCAGTACTTC	CASKERGNGEQYF
TRBV11-3	TRBJ2-2	once	TRBD2	TGTGCCAGCAGCCTGGGGGGGATCGGGGAGCTGTTTTTT	CASSLGGIGELFF
TRBV7-9	TRBJ2-7	once	TRBD1	TGTGCCAGCAGCTTAAACTCCGGGACAGGTTCCTACGAGCAGTACTTC	CASSLNSGTGSYEQYF
TRBV7-6	TRBJ2-7	.	.	TGTGCCAGCAGCTTGAGAAGACAATCCTACGAGCAGTACTTC	CASSLRRQSYEQYF
TRBV6-5	TRBJ1-2	.	.	TGTGCCAGCAGTTACGATGTGGGCCGGGGCTACACCTTC	CASSYDVGRGYTF
TRBV9	TRBJ2-1	.	.	TGTGCCAGCAGCGGTTCCCCAACTTCGGATGAGCAGTTCTTC	CASSGSPTSDEQFF
TRBV29-1	TRBJ2-3	.	TRBD1	TGCAGCGTTGACGGGGCGACAGGGGAACTCACAGATACGCAGTATTTT	CSVDGATGELTDTQYF
TRBV7-2	TRBJ2-7	.	.	TGTGCCAGCAGCTTGAGAGGGGGGGACCTCTCCTACGAGCAGTACTTC	CASSLRGGDLSYEQYF
TRBV28	TRBJ1-6	.	.	TGTGCCAGCAAGTGGAGGTCCGGTAATTCACCCCTCCACTTT	CASKWRSGNSPLHF
TRBV18	TRBJ2-7	.	TRBD2	TGTGCCAGCTCACGATCTCTAGCGGCGAACTACGAGCAGTACTTC	CASSRSLAANYEQYF
TRBV28	TRBJ2-1	.	TRBD1	TGTGCCAGCAGTTACCGGGACAGGGTCTTTTACAATGAGCAGTTCTTC	CASSYRDRVFYNEQFF
TRBV30	TRBJ1-6	once	.	TGTGCCACCGGGACTGGGCCAGGAACCCTCCACTTT	CATGTGPGTLHF
TRBV18	TRBJ2-3	.	TRBD2	TGTGCCAGCTCACGAGACCAGCGGGGGGCAGATACGCAGTATTTT	CASSRDQRGADTQYF
TRBV27	TRBJ1-2	.	.	TGTGCCAGCAGTCCCGAGTACCGGGGCTATGGCTACACCTTC	CASSPEYRGYGYTF
TRBV7-3	TRBJ2-7	.	TRBD1	TGTGCCAGCAGCTTACACGGACAGGGGTCCCTTTACGAGCAGTACTTC	CASSLHGQGSLYEQYF
TRBV6-4	TRBJ1-1	once	TRBD1	TGTGCCAGCAGTGAGACAGGGAACCGTGAAGCTTTCTTT	CASSETGNREAFF
TRBV5-4	TRBJ2-3	once	.	TGTGCCAGCAGCCCACAGTACTCCGACACAGATACGCAGTATTTT	CASSPQYSDTDTQYF
TRBV5-1	TRBJ1-2	.	.	TGCGCCAGCAGCTTGGCCCGGGGAGGGGACTATGGCTACACCTTC	CASSLARGGDYGYTF
TRBV6-1	TRBJ2-3	.	TRBD2	TGTGCCAGCAGTGGGACTATAGCGGGGTTCACAGATACGCAGTATTTT	CASSGTIAGFTDTQYF
TRBV5-1	TRBJ2-5	.	TRBD2	TGCGCCAGCAGCTTGAGGATTAGCGGGGGGAGGTCGGAGACCCAGTACTTC	CASSLRISGGRSETQYF
TRBV6-6	TRBJ2-7	.	.	TGTGCCAGCAGCCCGAACAGCTACGAGCAGTACTTC	CASSPNSYEQYF
TRBV30	TRBJ1-5	.	.	TGTGCCTGGGTGACAAACGAGGGGGCCCAGCATTTT	CAWVTNEGAQHF
TRBV19	TRBJ1-6	.	TRBD1	TGTGCCAGTAGTATCGTAACAGGGGATACACCCCTCCACTTT	CASSIVTGDTPLHF
TRBV28	TRBJ1-6	few	.	TGTGCCAGCCACAGGGCGGGTGCAGACTCACCCCTCCACTTT	CASHRAGADSPLHF
TRBV19	TRBJ2-5	once	TRBD1	TGTGCCAGTAGTACTGGGACAGGACAAGAGACCCAGTACTTC	CASSTGTGQETQYF
TRBV11-2	TRBJ2-7	.	.	TGTGCCAGCAGCTTAAAAGACAGCACCTACGAGCAGTACTTC	CASSLKDSTYEQYF
TRBV7-2	TRBJ1-6	few	.	TGTGCCAGCAGCTTAGTCCAGGGTTCCTCACCCCTCCACTTT	CASSLVQGSSPLHF
TRBV5-1	TRBJ2-7	few	.	TGCGCCAGCAGCTTTGGCCAGGTGAACTACGAGCAGTACTTC	CASSFGQVNYEQYF
TRBV6-6	TRBJ2-7	.	.	TGTGCCAGCAGCCCTAGACAGACCTACGAGCAGTACTTC	CASSPRQTYEQYF
TRBV7-8	TRBJ2-1	.	.	TGTGCCAGCAGCTTAGGCGGGGGCAGTTCGGATGAGCAGTTCTTC	CASSLGGGSSDEQFF
TRBV7-9	TRBJ1-5	.	TRBD1	TGTGCCAGCAGCTCGGGACAGAGCCGCAATCAGCCCCAGCATTTT	CASSSGQSRNQPQHF
TRBV6-6	TRBJ1-4	.	.	TGTGCCAGCAGCCCTGCCCCTGCCAGGGGAGAAAAACTGTTTTTT	CASSPAPARGEKLFF
TRBV11-2	TRBJ2-1	.	.	TGTGCCAGCAGCTTAGGACTATACAATGAGCAGTTCTTC	CASSLGLYNEQFF
TRBV19	TRBJ2-5	.	TRBD2	TGTGCCAGTAGTATATGGACTAGCGGGGCCCTAAGGGGGACCCAGTACTTC	CASSIWTSGALRGTQYF
TRBV5-1	TRBJ1-4	.	.	TGCGCCAGCAGCCCCGGGTCTCGGGGTAGTAATGAAAAACTGTTTTTT	CASSPGSRGSNEKLFF
TRBV4-2	TRBJ2-1	.	TRBD2	TGTGCCAGCAGCCCCATCCCGGCTAGCGGGGGGTCGGATGAGCAGTTCTTC	CASSPIPASGGSDEQFF
TRBV7-9	TRBJ2-2	.	TRBD2	TGTGCCGTGTGGGAGGGAAACACCGGGGAGCTGTTTTTT	CAVWEGNTGELFF
TRBV25-1	TRBJ1-6	.	TRBD1	TGTGCCAGCAGCCCAAAACAGGGGTCTTTCTATAATTCACCCCTCCACTTT	CASSPKQGSFYNSPLHF
TRBV7-8	TRBJ2-3	.	TRBD2	TGTGCCAGCAGCTTACTAGCGGGGGCTAGCACAGATACGCAGTATTTT	CASSLLAGASTDTQYF
TRBV5-1	TRBJ1-4	.	TRBD1	TGCGCCAGCAGCTCGGGACAGGGCGAGGAAAAACTGTTTTTT	CASSSGQGEEKLFF
TRBV6-5	TRBJ1-1	.	.	TGTGCCAGCAGCCCGGGGTATTATACTGAAGCTTTCTTT	CASSPGYYTEAFF
TRBV18	TRBJ2-1	.	TRBD2	TGTGCCAGCTCGAGCCGTCCCGGGACTAGCGGATACAATGAGCAGTTCTTC	CASSSRPGTSGYNEQFF
TRBV19	TRBJ2-7	few	.	TGTGCCACCCAGAGAGGGAGAGGATCCTACGAGCAGTACTTC	CATQRGRGSYEQYF
TRBV4-2	TRBJ2-1	.	TRBD2	TGTGCCAGCAGCCCACTTAAACTATCGGGAGGGCCCAATGAGCAGTTCTTC	CASSPLKLSGGPNEQFF
TRBV5-1	TRBJ1-4	.	TRBD1	TGCGCCAGCAGCTTGGGGGGACAGGGAGGTGAAAAACTGTTTTTT	CASSLGGQGGEKLFF
TRBV28	TRBJ2-7	.	.	TGTGCCAGCAGTTTGACGGGGACTTTCTCCTACGAGCAGTACTTC	CASSLTGTFSYEQYF
TRBV27	TRBJ1-1	.	.	TGTGCCAGCAGTTTCCACAGGGAAGTTTTCTTT	CASSFHREVFF